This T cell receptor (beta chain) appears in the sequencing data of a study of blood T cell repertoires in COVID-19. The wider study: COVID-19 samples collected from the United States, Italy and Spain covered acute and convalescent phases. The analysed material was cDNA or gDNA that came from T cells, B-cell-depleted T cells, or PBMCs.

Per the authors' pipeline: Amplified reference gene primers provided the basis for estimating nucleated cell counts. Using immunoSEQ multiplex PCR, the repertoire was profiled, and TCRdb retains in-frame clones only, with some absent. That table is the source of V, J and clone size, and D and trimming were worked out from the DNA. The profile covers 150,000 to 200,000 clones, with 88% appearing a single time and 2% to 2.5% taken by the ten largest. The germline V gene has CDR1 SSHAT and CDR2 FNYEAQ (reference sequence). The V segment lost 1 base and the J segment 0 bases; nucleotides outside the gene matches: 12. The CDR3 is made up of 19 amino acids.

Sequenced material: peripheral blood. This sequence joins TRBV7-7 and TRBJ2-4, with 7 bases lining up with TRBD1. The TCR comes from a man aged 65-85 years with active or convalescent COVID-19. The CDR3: CASSLVKTGTELAKNIQYF. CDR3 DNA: TGTGCCAGCAGCTTAGTCAAAACCGGGACAGAACTAGCCAAAAACATTCAGTACTTC.